The 10 T cell receptor beta chains given below trace back to one sample, sequenced in a study of siplizumab effects on memory and regulatory T cells. The data were produced by immunoSEQ multiplex PCR, yet TCRdb's version contains in-frame clones alone and is incomplete. The sample shows 85,000 to 130,000 clones, 92% of them seen only once. The sequencing input was Tregs sorted from blood. Receptor source: a human donor in good health.

The chain has TRBV5-1 and TRBJ2-7, with D unclear. CDR3 length: 13 amino acids. V was pared by 0 bases and J by 3 bases, with 7 bases between. Germline V gene sequence: CDR1 SGHRS, CDR2 YFSETQ. CDR3 DNA: TGCGCCAGCAGCTTGGAAAGGGTCTACGAGCAGTACTTC. This gives the protein CASSLERVYEQYF.

The J gene is TRBJ2-1, the V gene TRBV15, with TRBD1 matching over 12 bases. In germline, CDR1 is LNHNV, CDR2 YYDKDF (reference sequence). V lost 8 bases, J lost 9 bases, and 8 bases stayed unmatched. This CDR3 contains 14 residues. CDR3 protein: CATAGTGGIGEQFF. DNA of the CDR3: TGTGCCACCGCCGGGACAGGGGGCATCGGTGAGCAGTTCTTC.

The chain joins TRBV11-3 to TRBJ2-3; TRBD2 is a possible D gene (6 bases). Looked up from germline, CDR1 is SGHNT and CDR2 is YENEEA. V was trimmed by 0 bases and J by 1 base, leaving 11 bases between them. The CDR3 covers 16 residues. For the CDR3, the DNA is TGTGCCAGCAGCTTAGATTCGGCTAGCGGCACAGATACGCAGTATTTT. Amino acid sequence: CASSLDSASGTDTQYF.

This chain links TRBV7-9 with TRBJ2-5; D possibly corresponds to TRBD2 (5 bases). Germline-derived CDR1 and CDR2 are SEHNR and FQNEAQ (reference sequence). The CDR3 is 13 amino acids. Trimming removed 3 bases at V and 11 bases at J, with 16 bases between. CDR3 sequence: CASSFTPAWEQYF. CDR3 DNA: TGTGCCAGCAGCTTTACGCCGGCCTGGGAGCAGTACTTC.

Turning to this clone: Other nucleotide sequences from this sample produce the same CDR3. This chain connects TRBV10-2 to TRBJ2-7; the D call may be TRBD1 or TRBD2 (7 bases each). The CDR3 spans 17 residues. Between the trimmed V and J ends, which lost 1 base and 2 bases, there was a span of 18 bases. Germline V gene lookup returns CDR1 WSHSY and CDR2 SAAADI. The CDR3 coding sequence is TGCGCCAGCAGTGAGTTCCTGGGAGGGGGCTTCACCTACGAGCAGTACTTC. It encodes CASSEFLGGGFTYEQYF.

The chain carries TRBV28 and TRBJ1-4, with a tentative D call TRBD1 (5 bases). CDR1 MDHEN and CDR2 SYDVKM come from the germline V gene. The V end lost 7 bases, the J end lost 4 bases, and 7 bases lay between the germline ends. The CDR3 totals 12 residues. CDR3 loop: CASMGLNEKLFF. For the CDR3, the DNA is TGTGCCAGCATGGGGCTTAATGAAAAACTGTTTTTT. The variable domain in full, with the rest retrieved from reference TRBV28 and TRBJ1-4, is DVKVTQSSRYLVKRTGEKVFLECVQDMDHENMFWYRQDPGLGLRLIYFSYDVKMKEKGDIPEGYSVSREKKERFSLILESASTNQTSMYLCASMGLNEKLFFGSGTQLSVL.

This clone was picked up one time. The chain combines TRBV28 with TRBJ1-3, with D tentatively TRBD1 (5 bases). The V gene lost 10 bases and the J gene lost 5 bases, with 15 bases spanning the gap. CDR3 size: 13 residues. Germline-derived CDR1 and CDR2 are MDHEN and SYDVKM. CDR3 sequence: CATKQVMRNTIYF. CDR3 DNA sequence: TGTGCCACAAAACAGGTCATGAGAAACACCATATATTTT. The full variable domain, its missing parts supplied by reference TRBV28 and TRBJ1-3, is DVKVTQSSRYLVKRTGEKVFLECVQDMDHENMFWYRQDPGLGLRLIYFSYDVKMKEKGDIPEGYSVSREKKERFSLILESASTNQTSMYLCATKQVMRNTIYFGEGSWLTVV.

The chain employs TRBV4-2 and TRBJ2-1; 9 bases fit TRBD2. V shed 0 bases and J 3 bases; nucleotides not matched to a gene: 12. Germline CDR1 is LGHNA and CDR2 is YNFKEQ. This CDR3 region has 19 residues. The CDR3 spells CASSQDGMTSGDFYNEQFF. The CDR3 nucleotides read TGTGCCAGCAGCCAAGATGGCATGACTAGCGGAGATTTCTACAATGAGCAGTTCTTC.

The V call is TRBV2, the J call TRBJ2-7; D may correspond to TRBD1 or TRBD2 (5 bases each). CDR3 length equals 14 residues. V was cut by 5 bases and J by 9 bases, with 20 bases left in between. CDR1 is SNHLY and CDR2 is FYNNEI in the germline V gene. CDR3 sequence: CASSPDSYGAGQYF. CDR3 DNA sequence: TGTGCCAGCAGTCCAGATTCATACGGGGCGGGGCAGTACTTC.

The V gene is TRBV19, the J gene TRBJ1-3, with TRBD1 as a possible D gene (5 bases). With 4 bases removed from V and 5 bases from J, the gap between germline ends came to 12 bases. The V gene's germline CDR1 is LNHDA and CDR2 SQIVND (reference sequence). The CDR3 contains 14 residues. The CDR3 loop is CASSNQGARNTIYF. In DNA form, the CDR3 reads TGTGCCAGTAGTAACCAGGGTGCGAGAAACACCATATATTTT. Using reference TRBV19 and TRBJ1-3 for the parts outside the CDR3, the full variable domain is DGGITQSPKYLFRKEGQNVTLSCEQNLNHDAMYWYRQDPGQGLRLIYYSQIVNDFQKGDIAEGYSVSREKKESFPLTVTSAQKNPTAFYLCASSNQGARNTIYFGEGSWLTVV.